This TCR beta chain was recorded in a study of cytomegalovirus exposure and HLA in healthy donors. General study points: First-cohort TCR clusters tended to co-occur in the approximately 110 validation repertoires, a later analysis found. According to reports, the classifier identified cytomegalovirus status with high specificity and sensitivity.

Clones were read by immunoSEQ multiplex PCR, and TCRdb kept only the in-frame ones, dropping some. This table has roughly 270,000 clones, more than 75% appearing once. CDR3 size: 19 residues. V lost 0 bases to trimming and J lost 2 bases, with 24 bases between them. Germline V gives CDR1 SGDLS, CDR2 YYNGEE. To note about this clone: The antigen is undetermined.

The donors were part of the roughly 120-subject validation cohort, which stood apart from the roughly 640-subject first cohort. The material sequenced was PBMCs. The rearrangement links TRBV9 to TRBJ2-7, with D perhaps matching TRBD1 (5 bases). The clonotype originates from a woman in her late teens or twenties in good health and CMV-seronegative. The CDR3 protein is CASSVGTPTTTGRTYEQYF. The CDR3 DNA reads as TGTGCCAGCAGCGTAGGGACCCCAACCACCACAGGCCGCACCTACGAGCAGTACTTC. Complete variable domain (other parts from reference TRBV9 and TRBJ2-7): DSGVTQTPKHLITATGQRVTLRCSPRSGDLSVYWYQQSLDQGLQFLIQYYNGEERAKGNILERFSAQQFPDLHSELNLSSLELGDSALYFCASSVGTPTTTGRTYEQYFGPGTRLTVT.